This entry lists 18 T cell receptor beta chains sequenced from one sample in a study of identical twins listed by TCRdb under 2016. The protocol used for the library was 5' RACE. For sequencing, an Illumina HiSeq 2000 was employed. The raw public reads went through TCRdb reprocessing: fastp at Q25, MiXCR clone calling, in-frame beta chains kept. Every entry covers one CDR3 protein and lists the most common genes and DNA from its rows. The sample table lists about 240,000 distinct CDR3 sequences, about an eighth of them with a count of one. The ten biggest clones cover under 4.5% of the sample. The same data also contributed to another study, on yellow fever vaccine responses in identical twins.

Sequenced sample: memory (CD45RO+) T cells sorted from blood. The cell subset or site label corresponds to: CD45RO+ enriched T cells. These receptors were taken from a woman aged 18-35 years in good health.

This clonotype was observed a handful of times. CDR3 bases: TGCAGCGTTGAAGCGGGACTAGCGGGAGTGAATGAGCAGTTCTTC. Its translation is CSVEAGLAGVNEQFF. The chain employs TRBV29-1 and TRBJ2-1; TRBD2 agrees at 14 bases. This CDR3 comprises 15 residues. The ends lost 1 base at V and 7 bases at J; junction bases unmatched: 3. Looked up from germline, CDR1 is SQVTM and CDR2 is ANQGSEA.

This clonotype was seen a handful of times. The genes are TRBV5-1 and TRBJ2-1; D is perhaps TRBD2 (6 bases). The CDR3 extends over 16 amino acids. Looked up from germline, CDR1 is SGHRS and CDR2 is YFSETQ. Trimming took off 4 bases at V and 0 bases at J, with 14 bases between the two ends. The CDR3 DNA reads TGCGCCAGCAGCCCCGACGGTAGCGGCTCCTACAATGAGCAGTTCTTC. This codes for CASSPDGSGSYNEQFF.

This clonotype was counted at least ten times. An end of the junction differs from the germline gene, which may be a read error. The rearrangement links TRBV12-3 or TRBV12-4 to TRBJ2-2; a possible D gene is TRBD1 (6 bases). The CDR3 spans 13 residues. CDR3 coding DNA: TGTGCCAGCAGTATAGCAGGGGCCGGGGAGCTGTTTTTT. Protein: CASSIAGAGELFF.

The J gene is TRBJ2-7, the V gene TRBV10-3; 11 positions agree with TRBD2. This CDR3 spans 15 amino acids. Germline V CDR1 and CDR2: ENHRY, SYGVKD. V was clipped by 6 bases and J by 1 base; unmatched bases: 5. The CDR3 sequence: CAISAGTSGSYEQYF. CDR3 DNA sequence: TGTGCCATCAGCGCCGGGACTAGCGGTTCCTACGAGCAGTACTTC.

This clonotype occurred many times. The genes are TRBV29-1 and TRBJ1-1, with a tentative D call TRBD1 (6 bases). The CDR3 has 12 residues. The V end was cut by 6 bases, the J end by 3 bases, with 11 bases between. Germline V gene sequence: CDR1 SQVTM, CDR2 ANQGSEA. The CDR3 bases are TGCAGCGTCGGGGGGCGGGACACTGAAGCTTTCTTT. It yields the protein CSVGGRDTEAFF.

The rearrangement joins TRBV12-3 or TRBV12-4 to TRBJ2-7; the D is unclear. This CDR3 spans 12 amino acids. V lost 1 base and J lost 3, with 4 bases in between. The DNA of the CDR3 is TGTGCCAGCAGTTTAGATAACTACGAGCAGTACTTC. Its protein is CASSLDNYEQYF.

This clonotype was counted a few times. This chain links TRBV28 with TRBJ1-1, with D perhaps matching TRBD1 (6 bases). The germline V gene encodes CDR1 MDHEN and CDR2 SYDVKM. The CDR3 consists of 14 residues. Trimming removed 6 bases at V and 2 bases at J, with 13 bases between. CDR3 bases: TGTGCCAGCAGCCTTCTAGGGGGAAACACTGAAGCTTTCTTT. This codes for CASSLLGGNTEAFF.

At least ten counts were recorded for this clonotype. The rearrangement uses TRBV7-9 and TRBJ2-1; 9 nucleotides align to TRBD2. This CDR3 has 16 residues. V lost 2 bases and J lost 5; bases outside the gene matches: 7. The germline gives CDR1 SEHNR, CDR2 FQNEAQ (reference sequence). As DNA, the CDR3 is TGTGCCAGCAGCTTACGCGGCGGGGGGGCCAACAATGAGCAGTTCTTC. It specifies CASSLRGGGANNEQFF.

Turning to this clonotype: Just one base apart from a much larger clone, this may be a read error. The V and J genes are TRBV5-5 and TRBJ2-3, with 7 bases identical to TRBD1. Germline trimming cut 4 bases from V and 7 bases from J; bases unmatched to any gene: 6. Germline V gene data show CDR1 as SGHKS and CDR2 as YYEKEE (reference sequence). The CDR3 has 13 residues. The CDR3 protein is CASSLTGEYTQYF. For the CDR3, the DNA is TGTGCCAGCAGCCTTACAGGGGAATATACGCAGTATTTT.

There are a few counts of this clonotype. V usage is TRBV27 and J usage is TRBJ2-7; maybe TRBD1 (5 bases). Per germline, CDR1 MNHEY and CDR2 SMNVEV (reference sequence). Trimming cost V 0 bases and J 4 bases, with 13 bases left between them. This CDR3 comprises 15 residues. CDR3 sequence reads: CASSLSRAAVYEQYF. CDR3 nucleotide sequence: TGTGCCAGCAGTTTATCCAGGGCGGCGGTTTACGAGCAGTACTTC.

The genes are TRBV27 and TRBJ2-3; D is unclear. V was pared by 3 bases and J by 1 base, with 11 bases between. This CDR3 has 15 amino acids. Germline-derived CDR1 and CDR2 are MNHEY and SMNVEV (reference sequence). CDR3 sequence reads: CASSLVAVGTDTQYF. The CDR3 region has the DNA TGTGCCAGCAGTTTGGTGGCGGTCGGCACAGATACGCAGTATTTT.

Regarding this clonotype: The DNA is left out, because the CDR3 cannot be placed on it with certainty; the CDR3 is given as TCRdb lists it. This chain joins TRBV2 and TRBJ2-2; TRBD1 is taken as the D call from the table, unchecked against the DNA. From germline, CDR1 is SNHLY and CDR2 FYNNEI. Inclusive of both ends, the CDR3 amounts to 16 amino acids. Here the CDR3 reads CASSDPGERTPGSCFF.

This sequence joins TRBV11-3 and TRBJ2-2; D assignment may be TRBD1 or TRBD2 (6 bases each). The V end was cut by 5 bases, the J end by 6 bases, with 13 bases between. The germline V gene encodes CDR1 SGHNT and CDR2 YENEEA. The length of the CDR3 is 14 residues. CDR3 protein: CASSGGQGPGELFF. The CDR3 DNA reads as TGTGCCAGCAGCGGGGGGCAGGGACCCGGGGAGCTGTTTTTT. The whole variable domain, remainder taken from reference TRBV11-3 and TRBJ2-2, is EAGVVQSPRYKIIEKKQPVAFWCNPISGHNTLYWYLQNLGQGPELLIRYENEEAVDDSQLPKDRFSAERLKGVDSTLKIQPAELGDSAVYLCASSGGQGPGELFFGEGSRLTVL.

This clonotype was detected ten times or more. The chain's CDR3 is CASSPQNTGELFF. The CDR3 DNA reads TGTGCCAGCAGCCCCCAGAACACCGGGGAGCTGTTTTTT. V is TRBV6-6 and J is TRBJ2-2; D ambiguous. The CDR3 runs to 13 residues. Germline assignment: CDR1 MNHNY and CDR2 SVGAGI (reference sequence). V shed 6 bases and J shed 1 base, with 6 bases lying between them.

This clonotype was recorded at least ten times. The rearrangement joins TRBV6-2 or TRBV6-3 to TRBJ2-5; 11 bases fit TRBD2. Germline loops: CDR1 MNHEY, CDR2 SVGEGT. The CDR3 consists of 16 residues. Germline trimming cut 3 bases from V and 3 bases from J; bases unmatched to any gene: 6. The CDR3 loop reads CASSYPRLAGKETQYF. CDR3 DNA: TGTGCCAGCAGTTATCCTCGACTAGCGGGAAAAGAGACCCAGTACTTC.

In this sample, this clonotype turned up a few times. V usage is TRBV12-3 or TRBV12-4 and J usage is TRBJ1-6; D is uncertain. There are 11 residues in the CDR3. The germline V and J ends were trimmed by 1 base and 19 bases, with 11 bases remaining between them. The CDR3 DNA reads as TGTGCCAGCAGTTTAGGCATGACCGTGCACTTT. Protein: CASSLGMTVHF.

The V gene is TRBV7-9, the J gene TRBJ2-2; TRBD1 aligns across 7 bases. Germline V gives CDR1 SEHNR, CDR2 FQNEAQ (reference sequence). CDR3 length: 11 residues. J gave up 6 bases and V 10 bases, and 2 bases lay outside the gene matches. CDR3 amino acids: CANQGAGELFF. Here the CDR3 DNA reads TGTGCCAACCAGGGGGCCGGGGAGCTGTTTTTT.

The V and J genes are TRBV6-2 or TRBV6-3 and TRBJ2-1, with TRBD2 matching over 11 bases. After removal of 5 bases from V and 6 bases from J, the junction contained 9 bases not matched to a gene. Germline V lookup: CDR1 MNHEY, CDR2 SVGEGT. CDR3 size: 16 residues. CDR3 nucleotides: TGTGCCAGCAGTGTGATAACTAGCGGGAGTTTCAATGAGCAGTTCTTC. Protein product: CASSVITSGSFNEQFF.